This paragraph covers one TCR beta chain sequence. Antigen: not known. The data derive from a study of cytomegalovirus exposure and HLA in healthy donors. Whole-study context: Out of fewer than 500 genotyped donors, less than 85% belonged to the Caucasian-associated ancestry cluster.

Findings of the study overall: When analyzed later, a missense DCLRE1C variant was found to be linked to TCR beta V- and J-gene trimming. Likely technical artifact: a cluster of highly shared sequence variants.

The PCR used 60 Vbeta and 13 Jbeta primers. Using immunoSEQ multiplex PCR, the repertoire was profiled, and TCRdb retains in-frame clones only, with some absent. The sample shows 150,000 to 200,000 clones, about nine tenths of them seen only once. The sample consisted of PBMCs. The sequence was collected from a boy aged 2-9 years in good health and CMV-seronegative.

CDR3 in amino acids: CASSRQAPARLFF. The CDR3 DNA reads TGTGCCAGCAGCCGTCAAGCTCCCGCGCGGCTGTTTTTT. The chain carries TRBV7-9 and TRBJ1-4; D unresolved. V gave up 5 bases and J gave up 14 bases, with 18 bases separating them. Per germline, CDR1 SEHNR and CDR2 FQNEAQ (reference sequence). The CDR3 loop spans 13 amino acids.